This T cell receptor (beta chain) appears in the sequencing data of a study of blood T cell repertoires in COVID-19 (dated by TCRdb to 2020 to 2022). Describing the broader study: Samples covering the acute and convalescent phases of COVID-19 were provided by collaborators in the United States, Italy and Spain. The material from the prospective study consisted of cDNA or gDNA derived from T cells, B-cell-depleted T cells, or PBMCs. The dataset comprised deeply sampled blood TCRbeta repertoires from subjects exposed to, actively infected with, or recovered from COVID-19. The repertoires were made available in a free public database intended to serve as a resource for research on the immune response to SARS-CoV-2. The samples were drawn from two sources: the first 160 participants of the ongoing ImmuneRACE study, and fewer than 1,500 subjects contributed by 6 global collaborators. Sample metadata almost always included a de-identified subject ID, COVID-19 status, age in years and sex. Where available, HLA class I and class II types were taken from metadata supplied by the sample provider and were not determined by assay-based typing. Summary of the overall study and its limitations: Clinical and demographic metadata were provided uncurated, with the amount varying by source and participant.

The CDR3 sequence holds 13 residues, the cysteine and phenylalanine included. CDR3 DNA only is kept here, 39 bases in frame from base 1. V is pruned by 5 bases and J by 3 bases, leaving 3 bases of the junction without a gene match. Notes on this clone: Its binding antigen is unknown. No quality values exist for individual bases; no much larger clone is one base distant.

TCRbeta CDR3 regions were amplified from genomic DNA using the immunoSEQ Assay, a bias-controlled multiplex PCR. Per the source publication's procedure: The number of nucleated cells in each sample was estimated from the amplification of reference gene primers within the assay. To quantify the absolute abundance of each unique TCRbeta CDR3 rearrangement, sequence reads were collapsed and filtered. For each sample, productive Simpson clonality was calculated by taking the square root of Simpson's diversity index across productive rearrangements. TCRdb took over this immuneACCESS table, retaining in-frame rearrangements with V and J assigned. Such tables are incomplete; in checked studies, under half of the missing clones stem from an unresolved V gene, and the remainder is unexplained. V, J and clone size are taken as reported in that table, and D and trimming were inferred from the DNA itself. The sample table holds about 250,000 clones, of which about 80% were seen once. The ten top clones hold 3.3% of the sample.

The collaborating institutions used their own protocols to collect whole blood in K2EDTA tubes. Collaborator samples were shipped for TCRbeta analysis as frozen whole blood, isolated PBMCs, or DNA extracted from either sample type. The specimen sequenced was peripheral blood. Rearrangement joined TRBV12-3 or TRBV12-4 to TRBJ1-2; the junction holds 7 bases that match TRBD1. The sequence was collected from a woman of 80 years or more with acute or convalescent COVID-19. The sequenced DNA is TGTGCCAGCAGTGCCGACAGGGACTATGGCTACACCTTC. Its protein reads: CASSADRDYGYTF.